The following is a T cell receptor (beta chain) sequence with its context. Which antigen it targets is not known. Base qualities are missing; no much larger clone stands one base away. Library prep was done by the immunoSEQ multiplex PCR assay. Entries here come from immuneACCESS through TCRdb and include only in-frame sequences with V and J called. Some clones fail to appear in such tables; in the studies checked, an unresolved V gene covers under half of the shortfall, and the cause of the remainder is unknown. Present in this sample are fewer than 25,000 clones, around 90% of which were seen just once. The ten largest clones capture roughly 15% of the sample. This sample was included in a study of chemoradiotherapy in HPV16-positive cancers (dated by TCRdb to 2021 to 2024). At the level of the whole study: Using functional T-cell assays on cells from two HPV16-positive patients, the researchers defined candidate HPV-specific T-cell clones and common TCR motifs. Whether T-cell immunity against the HPV oncoproteins E6 and E7 changes during chemoradiotherapy and whether survival is affected by this immunity were examined in the study. Next, the candidate HPV-specific TCRs and motifs were followed in TCR repertoires from about 90 patients with HPV-related cancers. Beyond this particular receptor, the publication reports: Only a couple of HPV16-positive patients were used to derive the functional definition of HPV-specific T cells, and the survival association was reported for HPV16-positive patients. Expansion of candidate HPV-specific clones and E7-related TCR motifs was observed in the tumor microenvironment during treatment, whereas no such expansion was observed for non-HPV-specific T cells. Among HPV16-positive patients, expansion of HPV-responsive T cells during chemoradiotherapy was associated with better recurrence-free survival.

Repertoires were sampled repeatedly over the course of chemoradiotherapy so that clonal expansion in the tumor microenvironment could be followed. The TCR was taken from a human donor with HPV-associated anogenital cancer. The source was blood, collected from a patient who underwent chemoradiotherapy.

The nucleotides read TGTGCCAGCAGTTACACGGCTAGCGGGATATACAATGAGCAGTTCTTC. It specifies CASSYTASGIYNEQFF. The chain is assembled from TRBV6-6 and TRBJ2-1; 9 nucleotides in the junction match TRBD2. Trimming accounts for 2 bases at V and 4 bases at J, while the number of junction bases matched to no gene is 6. The CDR3 sequence holds 16 residues, the cysteine and phenylalanine included. The kept DNA is CDR3 alone, 48 bases in frame from the first base. CDR1 and CDR2, looked up from the germline V gene (reference sequence), are MNHNY and SVGAGI.